These 23 T cell receptor beta chains were sequenced from one sample in a study of blood T cell repertoires in COVID-19. Repertoires were generated with immunoSEQ multiplex PCR, while TCRdb's copy carries only in-frame clones and drops some. The table shows more than 200,000 clones, with around 88% occurring only once. Sequencing was carried out using peripheral blood. These receptors all stem from a man aged 25-40 years with active or convalescent COVID-19.

The chain links TRBV7-2 to TRBJ1-2; 8 bases fit TRBD1. Germline V gene data show CDR1 as SGHTA and CDR2 as FQGNSA. Trimming removed 1 base from V and 8 bases from J; junction bases left unmatched: 9. There are 15 residues in the CDR3. The CDR3 bases are TGTGCCAGCAGCTTAGAGGTGCAGGGGGCGCAAGGCTACACCTTC. It translates to CASSLEVQGAQGYTF.

This clone was seen only a few times. J is TRBJ1-1 and V is TRBV18; no clear D. Germline V gene sequence: CDR1 KGHSH, CDR2 LQKENI. Trimming left V 5 bases short and J 0 bases short, with 7 bases between. CDR3 length: 13 residues. The CDR3 sequence: CASSETVNTEAFF. The CDR3 DNA follows: TGTGCCAGCTCAGAAACGGTGAACACTGAAGCTTTCTTT.

This chain connects TRBV11-2 to TRBJ1-2; no clear D. Germline values: CDR1 SGHAT, CDR2 FQNNGV. The CDR3 is 12 residues long. Trimming pared 0 bases from V and 4 bases from J, leaving 3 bases between. The CDR3 protein is CASSLDGYGYTF. The CDR3 region has the DNA TGTGCCAGCAGCTTAGACGGCTATGGCTACACCTTC.

CDR3 DNA: TGCGCCAGCAGCTTGGGTTCCGGGGGGCCAAACATTCAGTACTTC. It is translated as CASSLGSGGPNIQYF. The rearrangement joins TRBV5-1 to TRBJ2-4; D is possibly TRBD2 (7 bases). This CDR3 has 15 residues. V gave up 0 bases and J gave up 6 bases, with 13 bases separating them. Looked up from germline, CDR1 is SGHRS and CDR2 is YFSETQ.

The chain is built from TRBV11-2 and TRBJ2-5, with TRBD2 matching 12 bases. Germline CDR1 reads SGHAT; CDR2 reads FQNNGV. The CDR3 totals 17 residues. Losses at the gene ends were 3 bases for V and 1 base for J; bases not matched to a gene: 6. CDR3 in amino acids: CASSFPGTSGSQETQYF. The CDR3 DNA reads TGTGCCAGCAGCTTCCCGGGGACTAGCGGGTCCCAAGAGACCCAGTACTTC. Using reference TRBV11-2 and TRBJ2-5 for the parts outside the CDR3, the full variable domain is EAGVAQSPRYKIIEKRQSVAFWCNPISGHATLYWYQQILGQGPKLLIQFQNNGVVDDSQLPKDRFSAERLKGVDSTLKIQPAKLEDSAVYLCASSFPGTSGSQETQYFGPGTRLLVL.

The chain is built from TRBV5-8 and TRBJ2-7; possibly TRBD2 for D (5 bases). The V gene lost 1 base and the J gene lost 3 bases, with 8 bases spanning the gap. Germline-derived CDR1 and CDR2 are SGHTS and YDEGEE. The CDR3 is made up of 13 amino acids. CDR3 DNA sequence: TGTGCCAGCAGCTTGTTGAGGGACTACGAGCAGTACTTC. Translation gives CASSLLRDYEQYF. Together with reference TRBV5-8 and TRBJ2-7, the CDR3 gives the full variable domain: EAGVTQSPTHLIKTRGQQATLRCSPISGHTSVYWYQQALGLGLQFLLWYDEGEERNRGNFPPRFSGRQFPNYSSELNVNALELEDSALYLCASSLLRDYEQYFGPGTRLTVT.

This chain joins TRBV4-1 and TRBJ1-2, with 7 bases identical to TRBD1. With 6 bases clipped from V and 1 base from J, the junction kept 14 bases outside the gene matches. Germline CDR1 MGHRA, CDR2 YSYEKL. This CDR3 region has 17 residues. As DNA, the CDR3 is TGCGCCAGCAGGGATCCGGGACAGCCCCGAATTAACTATGGCTACACCTTC. Its protein product is CASRDPGQPRINYGYTF.

The chain carries TRBV6-4 and TRBJ2-7; TRBD1 matches at 8 bases. Germline values: CDR1 MRHNA, CDR2 SNTAGT. The V segment lost 3 bases and the J segment 5 bases; nucleotides outside the gene matches: 9. This CDR3 region has 15 residues. In DNA form, the CDR3 reads TGTGCCAGCAGTGATACCGGGACAGGAGGCGACGAGCAGTACTTC. It specifies CASSDTGTGGDEQYF.

V and J are TRBV30 and TRBJ1-3, with D perhaps TRBD1 (5 bases). This CDR3 contains 14 residues. V was pared by 4 bases and J by 4 bases, with 14 bases between. Germline CDR1 and CDR2: GTSNPN and SVGIG (reference sequence). The CDR3 nucleotides are TGTGCCTGGAACCCTGGGGCATACGGAAACACCATATATTTT. This codes for CAWNPGAYGNTIYF.

The chain couples TRBV30 to TRBJ1-5; maybe TRBD1 (5 bases). Germline CDR1 is GTSNPN and CDR2 is SVGIG (reference sequence). Trimming cost V 0 bases and J 7 bases, with 13 bases left between them. This CDR3 has 14 amino acids. In DNA form, the CDR3 reads TGTGCCTGGAGTGTACGGCAGGGTCAGCAGCCCCAGCATTTT. Translated, it gives CAWSVRQGQQPQHF.

The count of this clone is one. The chain has TRBV12-3 or TRBV12-4 and TRBJ2-7; possible D gene TRBD1, 5 bases. The CDR3 extends over 11 amino acids. V was cut by 8 bases and J by 7 bases, with 12 bases left in between. The CDR3 protein is CASGSGWEQYF. The DNA for the CDR3 is TGTGCCAGCGGGTCAGGGTGGGAGCAGTACTTC.

The chain employs TRBV19 and TRBJ2-7; 9 bases map to TRBD1. The CDR3 runs to 15 residues. The germline V gene has CDR1 LNHDA and CDR2 SQIVND (reference sequence). After removal of 5 bases from V and 3 bases from J, the junction contained 8 bases not matched to a gene. The chain's CDR3 is CASSPGTGTFYEQYF. DNA for the CDR3: TGTGCCAGTAGTCCCGGGACAGGGACCTTCTACGAGCAGTACTTC.

V gene TRBV14 combines with J gene TRBJ1-1, with D possibly matching TRBD1 (5 bases). Trimming cost V 1 base and J 1 base, with 13 bases left between them. Germline V gene sequence: CDR1 SGHDN, CDR2 FVKESK. The CDR3 has 16 residues. CDR3 protein: CASSQASFQGNTEAFF. Written as DNA, the CDR3 is TGTGCCAGCAGCCAAGCCAGTTTTCAGGGGAACACTGAAGCTTTCTTT.

This clone has just one count. The chain combines TRBV11-2 with TRBJ2-7; D is unresolved. Between the trimmed V and J ends, which lost 0 bases and 3 bases, there was a span of 6 bases. From germline, CDR1 is SGHAT and CDR2 FQNNGV. This CDR3 is 13 amino acids long. CDR3 in DNA: TGTGCCAGCAGCTTAGACAGGAACTACGAGCAGTACTTC. This gives the protein CASSLDRNYEQYF.

The chain combines TRBV30 with TRBJ1-2; TRBD1 might be the D (6 bases). CDR1 is GTSNPN and CDR2 is SVGIG in the germline V gene (reference sequence). Trimming shortened V by 3 bases and J by 5 bases, and 10 bases separated the two germline ends. The CDR3 runs 12 residues. The CDR3 coding sequence is TGTGCCTGGAGCAAACAGGGTTATGGCTACACCTTC. Translated, it gives CAWSKQGYGYTF.

The chain carries TRBV11-2 and TRBJ1-2; 7 bases map to TRBD1. Trimming took 6 bases from V and 2 from J; bases not matched to a gene: 9. Germline V gene sequence: CDR1 SGHAT, CDR2 FQNNGV. The CDR3 is 15 amino acids. The CDR3 is CASRSPGTANYGYTF. The CDR3 nucleotides read TGTGCCAGCAGGTCCCCCGGGACAGCGAACTATGGCTACACCTTC.

The chain is built from TRBV30 and TRBJ2-2, with D perhaps matching TRBD2 (5 bases). The CDR3 consists of 13 residues. Germline assignment: CDR1 GTSNPN and CDR2 SVGIG (reference sequence). Trimming took off 1 base at V and 6 bases at J, with 9 bases between the two ends. CDR3 DNA sequence: TGTGCCTGGAGTGGACTAAGCCCCGGGGAGCTGTTTTTT. It translates to CAWSGLSPGELFF.

V usage is TRBV25-1 and J usage is TRBJ1-4; no reliable D call. Between the trimmed V and J ends, which lost 6 bases and 6 bases, there was a span of 17 bases. CDR3 length: 15 amino acids. CDR1 and CDR2 (germline): MGHDK, SYGVNS. CDR3 residues: CASRSDRPGYEKLFF. CDR3 DNA sequence: TGTGCCAGCAGATCCGACCGTCCCGGGTATGAAAAACTGTTTTTT.

The rearrangement joins TRBV2 to TRBJ2-3, with TRBD1 as a possible D gene (6 bases). CDR1 is SNHLY, CDR2 FYNNEI, per germline. The CDR3 sequence is 15 residues long. Trimming removed 4 bases from V and 3 bases from J, with 14 bases in between. The CDR3: CASSVGSRGTDTQYF. The DNA of the CDR3 is TGTGCCAGCAGTGTAGGATCAAGGGGGACAGATACGCAGTATTTT.

This clone was picked up one time. The chain uses TRBV4-1 and TRBJ2-7; D is possibly TRBD1 (5 bases). Germline CDR1 and CDR2: MGHRA and YSYEKL. This CDR3 region has 12 residues. Trimming stripped 6 bases from V and 6 bases from J, with 12 bases between. The CDR3 nucleotides are TGCGCCAGCAGAGGGTATCAGGGCGAGCAGTACTTC. Amino acid sequence: CASRGYQGEQYF.

This chain connects TRBV7-2 to TRBJ2-3, with TRBD2 identical over 12 bases. Trimming took 1 base from V and 4 from J; bases not matched to a gene: 3. This CDR3 comprises 16 residues. Germline V gene sequence: CDR1 SGHTA, CDR2 FQGNSA. The CDR3 spells CASSLELAGGPDTQYF. CDR3 nucleotides: TGTGCCAGCAGCTTAGAGCTAGCGGGGGGGCCAGATACGCAGTATTTT.

This clone was counted a single time. V and J are TRBV5-1 and TRBJ2-7; a possible D gene is TRBD1 (6 bases). Per the germline V gene, CDR1 is SGHRS and CDR2 is YFSETQ. V was pared by 0 bases and J by 9 bases, with 13 bases between. CDR3 length equals 13 residues. The chain's CDR3 is CASSLDGGLGQYF. CDR3 sequence (DNA): TGCGCCAGCAGCTTGGATGGGGGCTTGGGGCAGTACTTC.

The J gene is TRBJ2-1, the V gene TRBV5-4, with D perhaps matching TRBD2 (6 bases). The germline V gene encodes CDR1 SGHNT and CDR2 YYREEE (reference sequence). Trimming left V 0 bases short and J 12 bases short, with 10 bases between. The CDR3 is made up of 12 amino acids. CDR3 sequence reads: CASSLGPGGQFF. The CDR3 nucleotides read TGTGCCAGCAGCTTGGGACCCGGGGGGCAGTTCTTC.